The 27 T cell receptor beta chains listed next were all sequenced from one sample in a study of T cells in Graves' hyperthyroidism and ophthalmopathy. The source material, RNA transcripts, was used to amplify TCR beta CDR3 regions. The TCR CDR3 first-round RT-PCR relied on the HTBI primer set. TCRdb called the multiplex PCR reads again in MiXCR, with one record for every CDR3 protein. The sample has approximately 640,000 distinct CDR3 sequences; approximately 42% are singletons. Sequenced input: peripheral blood or thyroid tissue (not recorded which). Receptors were obtained from an adult man with Graves' disease, either hyperthyroidism or ophthalmopathy (not recorded which).

This clonotype has a handful of counts. V usage is TRBV10-3 and J usage is TRBJ2-7; D assignment may be TRBD1 or TRBD2 (5 bases each). The germline V gene has CDR1 ENHRY and CDR2 SYGVKD. V shed 6 bases and J shed 4 bases, with 22 bases lying between them. CDR3 length equals 16 residues. The CDR3 DNA follows: TGTGCCATCAGGGGGACCGGGGCCTTTGAATCGTACGAGCAGTACTTC. Its protein is CAIRGTGAFESYEQYF.

A word on this clonotype: This is likely a read error, given that the CDR3 carries no conserved phenylalanine or tryptophan at its end. The rearrangement uses TRBV10-3 and TRBJ1-6; D is possibly TRBD1 (6 bases). The V gene's germline CDR1 is ENHRY and CDR2 SYGVKD. Between the trimmed V and J ends, which lost 3 bases and 10 bases, there was a span of 13 bases. The CDR3 runs 14 residues. CDR3 nucleotides: TGTGCCATCAGTGACGGTCAGGGGAGGTCACCCCTCCACCTT. Translation gives CAISDGQGRSPLHL.

This clonotype was seen only a few times. The J gene is TRBJ2-2, the V gene TRBV7-8, with 9 nucleotides matching TRBD2. Germline trimming cut 3 bases from V and 5 bases from J; bases unmatched to any gene: 7. This CDR3 is 16 amino acids long. Germline V gene lookup returns CDR1 SGHVS and CDR2 FQNEAQ. The CDR3 spells CASSFGPAGGTGELFF. In nucleotides, the CDR3 is TGTGCCAGCAGCTTCGGGCCAGCGGGGGGAACCGGGGAGCTGTTTTTT. Variable domain in full (rest from reference TRBV7-8 and TRBJ2-2): GAGVSQSPRYKVAKRGQDVALRCDPISGHVSLFWYQQALGQGPEFLTYFQNEAQLDKSGLPSDRFFAERPEGSVSTLKIQRTQQEDSAVYLCASSFGPAGGTGELFFGEGSRLTVL.

This clonotype was seen only a few times. The genes are TRBV7-9 and TRBJ1-2; 7 bases line up with TRBD1. Trimming removed 2 bases from V and 3 bases from J; junction bases left unmatched: 12. CDR3 length: 17 residues. CDR1 is SEHNR, CDR2 FQNEAQ, per germline (reference sequence). DNA of the CDR3: TGTGCCAGCAGCTTACGAGGGGGCCTTCAAGGGGACTATGGCTACACCTTC. Protein: CASSLRGGLQGDYGYTF.

This clonotype showed up just once. The chain has TRBV7-9 and TRBJ2-5, with 7 bases that match TRBD2. V dropped 1 base and J dropped 5; count of bases not matched to a gene: 7. The CDR3 is 15 amino acids. CDR1 is SEHNR, CDR2 FQNEAQ, per germline (reference sequence). CDR3 sequence: CASSLVGRGLETQYF. For the CDR3, the DNA is TGTGCCAGCAGCTTAGTGGGGAGGGGCCTTGAGACCCAGTACTTC.

This clonotype came up a few times. An end of the junction does not agree with germline; a read error may underlie this. The chain carries TRBV2 and TRBJ1-3, with D hard to call. Germline V gives CDR1 SNHLY, CDR2 FYNNEI. The CDR3 is 14 amino acids. CDR3 nucleotides: TGTGCCAGCAGTGGGACCCGCTCTGGAACCACCATATATTTT. This encodes CASSGTRSGTTIYF.

The chain combines TRBV20-1 with TRBJ1-6, with TRBD1 as a possible D gene (6 bases). The CDR3 contains 17 residues. Germline assignment: CDR1 DFQATT and CDR2 SNEGSKA (reference sequence). V lost 0 bases to trimming and J lost 7 bases, with 19 bases between them. The CDR3 loop is CSARDAVGPGANSPLHF. CDR3 nucleotide sequence: TGCAGTGCTAGAGATGCGGTGGGGCCAGGGGCCAATTCACCCCTCCACTTT.

At least ten counts were recorded for this clonotype. The J gene is TRBJ1-2, the V gene TRBV7-9, with D maybe TRBD1 (6 bases). Germline V gives CDR1 SEHNR, CDR2 FQNEAQ (reference sequence). V was pared by 3 bases and J by 2 bases, with 7 bases between. The CDR3 has 13 residues. CDR3 nucleotides: TGTGCCAGCAGCTTCGGACAGAACTATGGCTACACCTTC. Translation gives CASSFGQNYGYTF.

CDR3 region: CASRDQGPTYEQYF. As DNA, the CDR3 is TGTGCCAGCAGGGATCAGGGTCCCACCTACGAGCAGTACTTC. The chain is built from TRBV9 and TRBJ2-7, with a weak D call TRBD1 (5 bases). Trimming cost V 5 bases and J 2 bases, with 14 bases left between them. The CDR3 runs 14 residues. CDR1 and CDR2 from the germline V gene are SGDLS and YYNGEE.

The V call is TRBV5-5, the J call TRBJ1-1; D not certain. CDR3 size: 14 residues. CDR1 is SGHKS, CDR2 YYEKEE, per germline (reference sequence). V was shortened by 4 bases and J by 7 bases, with 17 bases between the two germline ends. Here the CDR3 reads CASSLAGLMIEAFF. The CDR3 nucleotides read TGTGCCAGCAGCCTGGCCGGACTGATGATTGAAGCTTTCTTT.

Note on this clonotype: A read error may be the cause here, since a much bigger clone is one base away. The chain combines TRBV4-1 with TRBJ1-5; D remains unclear. This CDR3 region has 12 residues. V gave up 6 bases and J gave up 5 bases, with 8 bases separating them. Germline assignment: CDR1 MGHRA and CDR2 YSYEKL. The CDR3 reads CASRDGDQPQHF. The CDR3 nucleotides read TGCGCCAGCAGAGATGGGGATCAGCCCCAGCATTTT.

There are a few counts of this clonotype. J is TRBJ2-2 and V is TRBV30; perhaps TRBD1 as D (5 bases). V lost 2 bases and J 5 bases, leaving 12 bases between the germline ends. Germline V gene data show CDR1 as GTSNPN and CDR2 as SVGIG (reference sequence). This CDR3 region has 14 residues. The CDR3 DNA reads TGTGCCTGGAGTATCAGACAGCGTACCGGGGAGCTGTTTTTT. Its protein product is CAWSIRQRTGELFF.

This clonotype has ten or more counts. The V call is TRBV12-3 or TRBV12-4, the J call TRBJ2-5; no clear D. V lost 6 bases, J lost 5 bases, and 10 bases lay in between. The CDR3 runs 12 residues. Written as DNA, the CDR3 is TGTGCCAGCAGCTTAAGTTCCGAGACCCAGTACTTC. It is translated as CASSLSSETQYF.

This clonotype was detected ten times or more. One junction end disagrees with the germline gene, perhaps due to a read error. The rearrangement joins TRBV12-3 or TRBV12-4 to TRBJ1-2; unclear D gene. The CDR3 extends over 11 amino acids. CDR3 protein: CASSFNDGYTF. The CDR3, as DNA: TGTGCCAGCAGTTTTAACGATGGCTACACCTTC.

The genes are TRBV5-1 and TRBJ1-3, with D maybe TRBD1 (6 bases). Trimming removed 3 bases from V and 0 bases from J, with 16 bases in between. Germline V lookup: CDR1 SGHRS, CDR2 YFSETQ. The CDR3 covers 17 residues. CDR3 region: CASSSRTGPSSGNTIYF. As DNA, the CDR3 is TGCGCCAGCAGCTCGAGAACAGGGCCCAGCTCTGGAAACACCATATATTTT. Full variable domain (remainder filled in from reference TRBV5-1 and TRBJ1-3): KAGVTQTPRYLIKTRGQQVTLSCSPISGHRSVSWYQQTPGQGLQFLFEYFSETQRNKGNFPGRFSGRQFSNSRSEMNVSTLELGDSALYLCASSSRTGPSSGNTIYFGEGSWLTVV.

This chain joins TRBV12-5 and TRBJ2-5; no reliable D call. The CDR3 is made up of 13 amino acids. The germline V gene encodes CDR1 LGHNT and CDR2 FRNRAP. The germline V and J ends were trimmed by 5 bases and 1 base, with 8 bases remaining between them. CDR3 nucleotides: TGTGCTAGTGGTCGATCACCCCAAGAGACCCAGTACTTC. Translation gives CASGRSPQETQYF. Full variable domain (remainder filled in from reference TRBV12-5 and TRBJ2-5): DARVTQTPRHKVTEMGQEVTMRCQPILGHNTVFWYRQTMMQGLELLAYFRNRAPLDDSGMPKDRFSAEMPDATLATLKIQPSEPRDSAVYFCASGRSPQETQYFGPGTRLLVL.

The chain is built from TRBV7-2 and TRBJ1-2; D perhaps matches TRBD1 (5 bases). Germline CDR1 reads SGHTA; CDR2 reads FQGNSA. V lost 2 bases and J 8 bases, leaving 15 bases between the germline ends. This CDR3 has 14 residues. The CDR3 here is CASSLNQGSWGYTF. The CDR3 region has the DNA TGTGCCAGCAGCTTAAATCAGGGTAGTTGGGGCTACACCTTC.

This clonotype showed up many times. The chain links TRBV24-1 to TRBJ2-7; TRBD2 matches at 8 bases. From germline, CDR1 is KGHDR and CDR2 SFDVKD. Germline trimming cut 2 bases from V and 3 bases from J; bases unmatched to any gene: 2. The CDR3 spans 14 residues. CDR3 sequence reads: CATSDSAGGYEQYF. CDR3 coding DNA: TGTGCCACCAGTGATTCGGCGGGAGGCTACGAGCAGTACTTC.

This clonotype occurred many times. This chain connects TRBV2 to TRBJ1-2, with D possibly TRBD1 on 6 matching bases. V lost 6 bases, J lost 6 bases, and 17 bases lay in between. The germline gives CDR1 SNHLY, CDR2 FYNNEI. This CDR3 region has 14 residues. In nucleotides, the CDR3 is TGTGCCAGCAGGAAGGAGGGGACATACGATGGCTACACCTTC. It specifies CASRKEGTYDGYTF.

V is TRBV20-1 and J is TRBJ2-7, with D possibly being TRBD2 (6 bases). The CDR3 extends over 14 amino acids. CDR1 DFQATT and CDR2 SNEGSKA come from the germline V gene (reference sequence). The V end was cut by 6 bases, the J end by 3 bases, with 18 bases between. The CDR3 region is CSAITRGSDYEQYF. The CDR3 DNA reads TGCAGTGCCATCACGCGGGGTTCTGACTACGAGCAGTACTTC.

The chain has TRBV12-3 or TRBV12-4 and TRBJ1-5; no clear D. This CDR3 comprises 15 residues. Trimming stripped 4 bases from V and 5 bases from J, with 15 bases between. This chain's CDR3 is CASSYGAGRDQPQHF. The CDR3 bases are TGTGCCAGCAGTTACGGAGCTGGTAGGGATCAGCCCCAGCATTTT.

The chain couples TRBV9 to TRBJ2-2; 9 bases map to TRBD1. CDR3 length: 16 amino acids. Trimming took 9 bases from V and 3 from J; bases not matched to a gene: 12. Germline V gives CDR1 SGDLS, CDR2 YYNGEE. The CDR3 protein is CATSDAGTGYTGELFF. CDR3 sequence (DNA): TGTGCCACCAGTGATGCCGGGACAGGGTACACCGGGGAGCTGTTTTTT.

This chain uses TRBV15 with TRBJ1-6, with 9 bases lining up with TRBD1. This CDR3 region has 15 residues. V trimming: 3 bases; J trimming: 8 bases; junction bases outside the gene matches: 5. Germline V gene sequence: CDR1 LNHNV, CDR2 YYDKDF (reference sequence). The CDR3 bases are TGTGCCACCAGCAGTTCGGACAGGGGATATTCACCCCTCCACTTT. It encodes CATSSSDRGYSPLHF.

In this sample, this clonotype turned up many times. The chain links TRBV14 to TRBJ1-6; no clear D. Germline lookup yields CDR1 SGHDN and CDR2 FVKESK. The ends were cut back, 3 bases at V and 6 bases at J, with 6 bases in the middle. The CDR3 runs to 13 residues. CDR3 protein: CASSQQLNSPLHF. In DNA, the CDR3 is TGTGCCAGCAGCCAGCAGCTTAATTCACCCCTCCACTTT.

The V call is TRBV7-9, the J call TRBJ2-7; 11 bases are shared with TRBD1. Germline loops: CDR1 SEHNR, CDR2 FQNEAQ (reference sequence). V gave up 7 bases and J gave up 3 bases; unmatched junction bases: 8. The CDR3 has 15 residues. The CDR3 DNA follows: TGTGCCAGCAACCACAGGGACAGGGGGGACTACGAGCAGTACTTC. It encodes CASNHRDRGDYEQYF.

This chain links TRBV7-9 with TRBJ1-1; possible D gene TRBD1, 5 bases. This CDR3 comprises 15 residues. Germline loops: CDR1 SEHNR, CDR2 FQNEAQ (reference sequence). Trimming left V 6 bases short and J 1 base short, with 15 bases between. CDR3 loop: CASSQEGGGNTEAFF. The DNA for the CDR3 is TGTGCCAGCAGTCAAGAAGGTGGGGGGAACACTGAAGCTTTCTTT.

V usage is TRBV5-1 and J usage is TRBJ2-5, with D tentatively TRBD1 (5 bases). The J call may be mistaken, given a closer DNA end match to TRBJ2-7. Germline assignment: CDR1 SGHRS and CDR2 YFSETQ. This CDR3 contains 14 residues. The CDR3 sequence is CASSLEGQLYEQYF. CDR3 nucleotide sequence: TGCGCCAGCAGCTTGGAGGGGCAGCTCTACGAGCAGTACTTC.